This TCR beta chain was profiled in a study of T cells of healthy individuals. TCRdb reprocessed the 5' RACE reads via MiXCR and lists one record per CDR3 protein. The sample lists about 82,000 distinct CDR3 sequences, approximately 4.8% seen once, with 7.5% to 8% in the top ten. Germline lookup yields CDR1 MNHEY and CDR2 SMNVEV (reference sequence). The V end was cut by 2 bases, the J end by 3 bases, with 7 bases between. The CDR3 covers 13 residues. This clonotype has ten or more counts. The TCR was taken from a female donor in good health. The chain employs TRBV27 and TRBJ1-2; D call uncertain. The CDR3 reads CASSLGQYYGYTF. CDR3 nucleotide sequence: TGTGCCAGCAGTTTAGGGCAGTACTATGGCTACACCTTC.